These 18 T cell receptor beta chains share one sample of origin, sequenced in a study of blood T cells in healthy people across ages. It was with a sample-barcoded 5' primer and a J-beta primer mix that a second PCR of roughly 7 to 12 cycles was run. TCRdb independently ran MiXCR on the 5' RACE reads; one entry per CDR3 protein. There are more than 500,000 distinct CDR3 sequences in the sample; 25% to 30% occur only once, and approximately 17% lies in the top ten. The sequenced material came from blood. The source of these receptors is a woman aged 70-85 years in good health.

The rearrangement joins TRBV20-1 to TRBJ1-1, with 11 bases matching TRBD1. The trim removed 3 bases at V and 7 bases at J, leaving 4 bases unmatched. There are 13 residues in the CDR3. CDR1 and CDR2 from the germline V gene are DFQATT and SNEGSKA (reference sequence). CDR3 in amino acids: CSARGQGDLEAFF. As DNA, the CDR3 is TGCAGTGCTAGGGGACAGGGGGATCTTGAAGCTTTCTTT.

A few counts support this clonotype. The junction does not match germline at one end; this may be a read error. V usage is TRBV11-2 and J usage is TRBJ2-1, with D perhaps assigned TRBD1 or TRBD2 (5 bases each). Germline values: CDR1 SGHAT, CDR2 FQNNGV. The CDR3 is 13 residues long. This CDR3 is CASSRDGYSEQFF. The CDR3 DNA reads TGTGCCAGCAGCCGGGACGGTTACAGTGAGCAGTTCTTC.

The chain carries TRBV7-9 and TRBJ1-2, with TRBD1 identical over 8 bases. Trimming at V came to 5 bases and at J to 7 bases, leaving 12 bases not matched to a gene. The germline CDR1 and CDR2 sequences are SEHNR and FQNEAQ (reference sequence). This CDR3 region has 15 residues. In nucleotides, the CDR3 is TGTGCCAGCAGCCAACTCATGACAGGGGTTACTGGCTACACCTTC. Translated, it gives CASSQLMTGVTGYTF.

The rearrangement links TRBV20-1 to TRBJ2-4; D is unresolved. The CDR3 loop spans 16 amino acids. The V gene lost 3 bases and the J gene lost 0 bases, with 15 bases spanning the gap. The germline V gene encodes CDR1 DFQATT and CDR2 SNEGSKA (reference sequence). Here the CDR3 reads CSASTIEALAKNIQYF. CDR3 DNA: TGCAGTGCTAGTACCATTGAAGCCCTAGCCAAAAACATTCAGTACTTC.

This chain uses TRBV20-1 with TRBJ2-5; D is perhaps TRBD2 (6 bases). The germline V gene has CDR1 DFQATT and CDR2 SNEGSKA (reference sequence). Trimming took 2 bases from V and 1 from J, leaving 14 bases between them. This CDR3 is built from 15 residues. This CDR3 is CSARPPTSAQETQYF. Here the CDR3 DNA reads TGCAGTGCTAGACCGCCGACTAGTGCCCAAGAGACCCAGTACTTC.

This clonotype has more than one count but fewer than ten. This rearrangement joins TRBV2 to TRBJ1-5, with D possibly being TRBD1 (6 bases). V shed 7 bases and J shed 4 bases, with 14 bases lying between them. Germline V CDR1 and CDR2: SNHLY, FYNNEI. This CDR3 comprises 14 residues. The DNA of the CDR3 is TGTGCCAGCATGGGGGACACGCTAAATCAGCCCCAGCATTTT. It is translated as CASMGDTLNQPQHF.

V gene TRBV20-1 combines with J gene TRBJ2-1; 9 nucleotides match TRBD1. Germline V lookup: CDR1 DFQATT, CDR2 SNEGSKA (reference sequence). This CDR3 region has 15 residues. V lost 6 bases, J lost 8 bases, and 14 bases stayed unmatched. CDR3 DNA sequence: TGCAGTGCGCCGGAACAGGGGGCGCTAGGAGATGAGCAGTTCTTC. Protein: CSAPEQGALGDEQFF.

This clonotype was recorded once. This rearrangement joins TRBV5-5 to TRBJ2-2, with 9 bases matching TRBD1. CDR3 length: 16 residues. With 4 bases clipped from V and 5 bases from J, the junction kept 9 bases outside the gene matches. Germline V lookup: CDR1 SGHKS, CDR2 YYEKEE (reference sequence). Written as DNA, the CDR3 is TGTGCCAGCAGCCCACAGGGGGCGATTCGAACCGGGGAGCTGTTTTTT. Amino acids: CASSPQGAIRTGELFF.

The chain combines TRBV29-1 with TRBJ2-7; no reliable D call. Germline CDR1 is SQVTM and CDR2 is ANQGSEA. V was pared by 5 bases and J by 5 bases, with 10 bases between. The CDR3 consists of 11 residues. The CDR3 DNA reads as TGCAGCGTTCAGGACCGCAACGAGCAGTACTTC. Protein: CSVQDRNEQYF.

CDR3 nucleotides: TGTGCCAGCTCACCAATGGACAGGGCCTACGAGCAGTACTTC. Translated, it gives CASSPMDRAYEQYF. J is TRBJ2-5 and V is TRBV18, with 8 nucleotides matching TRBD1. The assigned J gene may be wrong: the sequence end matches TRBJ2-7 better. From germline, CDR1 is KGHSH and CDR2 LQKENI. The CDR3 is 14 residues long.

This clonotype came up a few times. This rearrangement joins TRBV7-2 to TRBJ1-2; possible D gene TRBD1, 6 bases. The germline V gene has CDR1 SGHTA and CDR2 FQGNSA. V lost 0 bases, J lost 6 bases, and 14 bases lay in between. The CDR3 runs to 15 residues. The chain's CDR3 is CASSLALNGGNGYTF. In nucleotides, the CDR3 is TGTGCCAGCAGCTTAGCGTTGAACGGGGGCAATGGCTACACCTTC.

A few counts support this clonotype. The chain uses TRBV12-3 or TRBV12-4 and TRBJ2-3; D is tentatively TRBD1 or TRBD2 (5 bases each). This CDR3 comprises 14 residues. V gave up 5 bases and J gave up 7 bases, with 16 bases separating them. The CDR3 DNA reads TGTGCCAGCAGTCCCCGGGACCTGAGTAATACGCAGTATTTT. As protein: CASSPRDLSNTQYF.

This clonotype was recorded a few times. The V call is TRBV5-1, the J call TRBJ1-2; 7 bases align to TRBD1. V dropped 2 bases and J dropped 8; count of bases not matched to a gene: 9. Germline assignment: CDR1 SGHRS and CDR2 YFSETQ. The CDR3 sequence is 14 residues long. The CDR3 coding sequence is TGCGCCAGCAGCTTAAATGTAGGGACAGACGGCTACACCTTC. Residues: CASSLNVGTDGYTF.

This clonotype showed up just a few times. The V gene is TRBV4-1, the J gene TRBJ2-7; D not certain. The germline V gene encodes CDR1 MGHRA and CDR2 YSYEKL. V gave up 1 base and J gave up 3 bases, with 7 bases separating them. The CDR3 loop spans 13 amino acids. The CDR3 region is CASSQVTYYEQYF. The CDR3 region has the DNA TGCGCCAGCAGCCAAGTGACCTACTACGAGCAGTACTTC.

The chain couples TRBV6-1 to TRBJ2-5; 7 bases align to TRBD2. J was trimmed by 2 bases and V by 7 bases; bases with no gene match: 7. Germline CDR1 MNHNS, CDR2 SASEGT. The length of the CDR3 is 14 residues. In DNA form, the CDR3 reads TGTGCCAGCACCCGAGCGGGACTACAAGAGACCCAGTACTTC. It yields the protein CASTRAGLQETQYF.

This chain connects TRBV7-6 to TRBJ2-5; D gene unclear. This CDR3 comprises 14 residues. Germline V gives CDR1 SGHVS, CDR2 FNYEAQ. Trimming left V 1 base short and J 2 bases short, with 8 bases between. The CDR3 nucleotides read TGTGCCAGCAGCTTAGTGGTGGAGCAAGAGACCCAGTACTTC. Translated, it gives CASSLVVEQETQYF.

This clonotype was seen ten or more times. V and J are TRBV12-5 and TRBJ1-2; no reliable D call. This CDR3 has 10 amino acids. The ends were cut back, 6 bases at V and 3 bases at J, with 2 bases in the middle. Germline lookup yields CDR1 LGHNT and CDR2 FRNRAP. CDR3 residues: CASGDYGYTF. The CDR3 DNA is TGTGCTAGTGGCGACTATGGCTACACCTTC.

This clonotype was detected a few times. The chain carries TRBV11-1 and TRBJ2-3; no reliable D call. The CDR3 is 15 residues long. Germline CDR1 SGHAT, CDR2 FQDESV (reference sequence). V was pared by 3 bases and J by 2 bases, with 12 bases between. CDR3 in amino acids: CASSFKPDNTDTQYF. The CDR3, as DNA: TGTGCCAGCAGCTTCAAGCCTGATAACACAGATACGCAGTATTTT.